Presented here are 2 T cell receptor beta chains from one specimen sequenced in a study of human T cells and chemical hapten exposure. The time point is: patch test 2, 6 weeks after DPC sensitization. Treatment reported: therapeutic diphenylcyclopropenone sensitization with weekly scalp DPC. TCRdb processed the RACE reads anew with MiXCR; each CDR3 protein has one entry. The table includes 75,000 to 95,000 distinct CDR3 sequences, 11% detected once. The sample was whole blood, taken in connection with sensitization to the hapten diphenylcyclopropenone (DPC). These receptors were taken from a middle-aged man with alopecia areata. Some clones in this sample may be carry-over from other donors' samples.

CDR3 sequence: CASSEAAGVSYNSPLHF. Here the CDR3 DNA reads TGTGCCAGCAGTGAAGCGGCAGGCGTCTCCTATAATTCACCCCTCCACTTT. V is TRBV6-1 and J is TRBJ1-6, with D unresolved. CDR3 length equals 17 residues. Trimming removed 0 bases at V and 0 bases at J, with 9 bases between. Germline CDR1 MNHNS, CDR2 SASEGT.

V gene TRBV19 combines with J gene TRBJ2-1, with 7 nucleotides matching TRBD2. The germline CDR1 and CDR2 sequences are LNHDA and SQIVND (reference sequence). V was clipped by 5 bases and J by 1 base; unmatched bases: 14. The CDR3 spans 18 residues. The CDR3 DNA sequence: TGTGCCAGTAGTTCCCTCGGAAATGCGGGAGAATCCTACAATGAGCAGTTCTTC. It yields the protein CASSSLGNAGESYNEQFF.